Shown below are 28 T cell receptor beta chains from a single sample sequenced in a study of blood T cell repertoires in COVID-19 (dated by TCRdb to about 2020). The method was the immunoSEQ multiplex PCR assay. This immuneACCESS table, as held by TCRdb, lists in-frame sequences with V and J called but not all clones. Of the missing ones, under half trace to an unresolved V gene in checked studies; the others have no known cause. The sample records about 140,000 clones, about nine tenths of which are singletons. The biggest ten clones account for 2% to 3% of the sample. The sample was peripheral blood. The receptor set was obtained from a man aged 45 to 65 with active COVID-19.

The chain combines TRBV5-4 with TRBJ2-3; 9 nucleotides align to TRBD2. V was pared by 2 bases and J by 2 bases, with 3 bases of the junction left unmatched. The CDR3 length is 15 residues. Per the germline V gene, CDR1 is SGHNT and CDR2 is YYREEE (reference sequence). The CDR3 protein is CASSFSSGATDTQYF. In DNA, the CDR3 is TGTGCCAGCAGCTTTTCTAGCGGGGCCACAGATACGCAGTATTTT.

The chain has TRBV27 and TRBJ1-4, with 7 nucleotides matching TRBD1. The germline V gene has CDR1 MNHEY and CDR2 SMNVEV (reference sequence). The CDR3 is 17 residues long. V lost 6 bases to trimming and J lost 2 bases; unmatched junction nucleotides: 12. CDR3 sequence reads: CASRSGQTFSTNEKLFF. The CDR3 coding sequence is TGTGCCAGCAGATCGGGACAGACTTTTTCCACTAATGAAAAACTGTTTTTT.

This chain connects TRBV2 to TRBJ1-1, with 8 bases that match TRBD1. Germline V CDR1 and CDR2: SNHLY, FYNNEI. The trim removed 6 bases at V and 5 bases at J, leaving 8 bases unmatched. The CDR3 totals 14 residues. This CDR3 is CASRGQGAMTEAFF. CDR3 bases: TGTGCCAGCAGGGGGCAGGGGGCGATGACTGAAGCTTTCTTT.

The V call is TRBV12-5, the J call TRBJ1-1; 7 nucleotides agree with TRBD1. The CDR3 extends over 18 amino acids. The germline V gene has CDR1 LGHNT and CDR2 FRNRAP. J was trimmed by 0 bases and V by 0 bases; bases with no gene match: 10. The CDR3 loop reads CASGLVRWTGFMNTEAFF. Here the CDR3 DNA reads TGTGCTAGTGGTTTGGTACGTTGGACAGGATTCATGAACACTGAAGCTTTCTTT.

The J gene is TRBJ2-6, the V gene TRBV15, with a tentative D call TRBD1 (6 bases). Trimming took 1 base from V and 10 from J, leaving 11 bases between them. From germline, CDR1 is LNHNV and CDR2 YYDKDF (reference sequence). This CDR3 has 14 residues. This CDR3 is CATSRVGQGNVLTF. DNA for the CDR3: TGTGCCACCAGCAGAGTTGGGCAGGGGAACGTCCTGACTTTC.

V and J are TRBV5-6 and TRBJ2-5; tentative D call: TRBD2 (6 bases). Trimming cost V 2 bases and J 5 bases, with 22 bases left between them. Germline V gives CDR1 SGHDT, CDR2 YYEEEE. The CDR3 contains 17 residues. CDR3 amino acids: CASSFSLWNPEGETQYF. CDR3 in DNA: TGTGCCAGCAGCTTCTCCCTATGGAACCCGGAGGGGGAGACCCAGTACTTC.

J is TRBJ2-3 and V is TRBV23-1; D gene ambiguous. TRBV23-1 belongs to the ORF category, with a function that is uncertain. The CDR3 runs 17 residues. The ends were cut back, 0 bases at V and 4 bases at J, with 17 bases in the middle. The CDR3 DNA sequence: TGCGCCAGCAGTCAATCCGCCCGTAGTAAACTCGCAGATACGCAGTATTTT. Its translation is CASSQSARSKLADTQYF.

This chain links TRBV10-3 with TRBJ2-2, with D perhaps TRBD2 (6 bases). This CDR3 comprises 16 residues. Germline values: CDR1 ENHRY, CDR2 SYGVKD. Deletions cut 4 bases from V and 2 bases from J, with 14 bases between. The CDR3 reads CAISVGRPTNTGELFF. The CDR3, as DNA: TGTGCCATCAGTGTGGGGAGGCCGACTAACACCGGGGAGCTGTTTTTT.

The chain combines TRBV30 with TRBJ1-6; 7 nucleotides match TRBD1. This CDR3 spans 14 amino acids. V lost 0 bases and J lost 10; bases outside the gene matches: 6. Germline-derived CDR1 and CDR2 are GTSNPN and SVGIG (reference sequence). CDR3 amino acids: CAWSVGGAGSPLHF. The CDR3 nucleotides are TGTGCCTGGAGTGTAGGGGGCGCGGGATCACCCCTCCACTTT.

The chain carries TRBV7-2 and TRBJ1-5, with 7 bases identical to TRBD1. The germline gives CDR1 SGHTA, CDR2 FQGNSA. The CDR3 spans 12 residues. V was pared by 4 bases and J by 6 bases, with 0 bases of the junction left unmatched. For the CDR3, the DNA is TGTGCCAGCAGCTCAGGGGGTCAGCCCCAGCATTTT. It codes for CASSSGGQPQHF.

The chain's CDR3 is CASSAWAGQGVGAEAFF. The CDR3 DNA sequence: TGTGCCAGCAGCGCTTGGGCGGGACAGGGGGTCGGGGCTGAAGCTTTCTTT. The genes are TRBV9 and TRBJ1-1, with 11 bases identical to TRBD1. CDR3 length equals 17 residues. The J segment lost 6 bases and the V segment lost 3 bases, leaving 13 bases of the junction unmatched. CDR1 is SGDLS and CDR2 is YYNGEE in the germline V gene.

The chain combines TRBV5-6 with TRBJ2-1, with TRBD2 matching 7 bases. The germline CDR1 and CDR2 sequences are SGHDT and YYEEEE. Losses at the gene ends were 4 bases for V and 11 bases for J; bases not matched to a gene: 12. There are 14 residues in the CDR3. This CDR3 is CASSGGTTGGQQFF. CDR3 sequence (DNA): TGTGCCAGCAGCGGCGGGACTACCGGAGGTCAGCAGTTCTTC. Full variable domain (rest looked up from reference TRBV5-6 and TRBJ2-1): DAGVTQSPTHLIKTRGQQVTLRCSPKSGHDTVSWYQQALGQGPQFIFQYYEEEERQRGNFPDRFSGHQFPNYSSELNVNALLLGDSALYLCASSGGTTGGQQFFGPGTRLTVL.

V usage is TRBV7-9 and J usage is TRBJ2-7; possibly TRBD1 for D (6 bases). V was clipped by 5 bases and J by 5 bases, with 16 bases between them. The CDR3 runs to 14 residues. The germline gives CDR1 SEHNR, CDR2 FQNEAQ (reference sequence). In DNA form, the CDR3 reads TGTGCCAGCAGCAAGGGGCAGGGGCTAAACGAGCAGTACTTC. Residues: CASSKGQGLNEQYF.

J is TRBJ1-1 and V is TRBV6-2 or TRBV6-3; 7 nucleotides line up with TRBD1. V gave up 5 bases and J gave up 2 bases; unmatched junction bases: 8. Germline CDR1 reads MNHEY; CDR2 reads SVGEGT. The CDR3 runs 15 residues. The CDR3 is CASSGLGTVNTEAFF. The CDR3 nucleotides are TGTGCCAGCAGTGGGCTGGGGACAGTCAACACTGAAGCTTTCTTT.

For this clone: At one of its ends the junction is not consistent with the germline gene, which may arise from a read error. The rearrangement links TRBV6-2 or TRBV6-3 to TRBJ1-2; D is ambiguous. The CDR3 is made up of 15 amino acids. From germline, CDR1 is MNHEY and CDR2 SVGEGT. The CDR3 DNA is TGTGCCAGCACTTACCGAGCTCGATCTAACTATGGCTACACCTTC. Its translation: CASTYRARSNYGYTF.

V usage is TRBV6-5 and J usage is TRBJ2-3; D is unclear. The CDR3 sequence is 11 residues long. The germline V and J ends were trimmed by 5 bases and 5 bases, with 5 bases remaining between them. CDR1 MNHEY and CDR2 SVGAGI come from the germline V gene. CDR3 region: CASSPRDTQYF. CDR3 DNA: TGTGCCAGCAGTCCTAGAGATACGCAGTATTTT.

The chain links TRBV5-6 to TRBJ2-2; weak D call: TRBD2 (6 bases). The CDR3 covers 15 residues. V lost 1 base to trimming and J lost 3 bases, with 10 bases between them. Germline V lookup: CDR1 SGHDT, CDR2 YYEEEE. The CDR3 sequence is CASSLIGRYTGELFF. The CDR3 coding sequence is TGTGCCAGCAGCTTGATCGGGAGATACACCGGGGAGCTGTTTTTT.

The J gene is TRBJ1-1, the V gene TRBV30; 10 positions agree with TRBD1. The CDR3 is made up of 15 amino acids. Germline V gene data show CDR1 as GTSNPN and CDR2 as SVGIG (reference sequence). V lost 5 bases to trimming and J lost 5 bases; unmatched junction nucleotides: 11. The CDR3 region has the DNA TGTGCCTGGGTCCGGGACAGGGGCCGAAGTACTGAAGCTTTCTTT. Residues: CAWVRDRGRSTEAFF.

The chain couples TRBV5-1 to TRBJ2-1; a possible D gene is TRBD1 (6 bases). The length of the CDR3 is 14 residues. CDR1 is SGHRS and CDR2 is YFSETQ in the germline V gene. Trimming left V 1 base short and J 7 bases short, with 12 bases between. The CDR3 spells CASSLRGRGNEQFF. The CDR3 DNA is TGCGCCAGCAGCTTGAGGGGAAGGGGGAATGAGCAGTTCTTC.

The CDR3 loop is CASSFDRANSPLHF. Here the CDR3 DNA reads TGTGCCAGCAGTTTCGACAGGGCTAATTCACCCCTCCACTTT. The gene calls are TRBV6-5 and TRBJ1-6; TRBD1 agrees at 7 bases. The germline CDR1 and CDR2 sequences are MNHEY and SVGAGI. The CDR3 spans 14 residues. V shed 4 bases and J 6 bases; nucleotides not matched to a gene: 3.

This chain connects TRBV27 to TRBJ2-1; tentative D call: TRBD2 (7 bases). This CDR3 has 14 amino acids. Trimming took off 3 bases at V and 7 bases at J, with 13 bases between the two ends. Germline V gene data show CDR1 as MNHEY and CDR2 as SMNVEV (reference sequence). The CDR3 is CASSLRRGLNEQFF. CDR3 bases: TGTGCCAGCAGTTTGCGGCGGGGGCTAAATGAGCAGTTCTTC.

The genes are TRBV28 and TRBJ1-2, with TRBD1 matching over 9 bases. There are 14 residues in the CDR3. The germline V gene has CDR1 MDHEN and CDR2 SYDVKM. V lost 4 bases to trimming and J lost 5 bases; unmatched junction nucleotides: 5. The CDR3 nucleotides read TGTGCCAGCAGTTCGGGACAGGGAGGGTATGGCTACACCTTC. Amino acid sequence: CASSSGQGGYGYTF.

The chain recombines TRBV3-1 (or the pseudogene TRBV3-2) with TRBJ2-1, with 12 bases that match TRBD2. The ends lost 3 bases at V and 7 bases at J; junction bases unmatched: 1. From germline, CDR1 is LGHDT and CDR2 YNNKEL (reference sequence). This CDR3 is built from 14 residues. CDR3 sequence reads: CASSHLAGGNEQFF. The CDR3 nucleotides are TGTGCCAGCAGCCACCTAGCGGGGGGGAATGAGCAGTTCTTC.

The chain employs TRBV15 and TRBJ2-1; a possible D gene is TRBD1 (5 bases). Germline V gene sequence: CDR1 LNHNV, CDR2 YYDKDF (reference sequence). V was pared by 0 bases and J by 6 bases, with 18 bases between. The CDR3 is made up of 17 amino acids. The CDR3 loop reads CATSRDKGRGSSNEQFF. CDR3 nucleotides: TGTGCCACCAGCAGAGATAAGGGAAGGGGCTCGTCCAATGAGCAGTTCTTC.

The V call is TRBV30, the J call TRBJ1-5; 7 nucleotides align to TRBD1. Trimming cost V 4 bases and J 2 bases; bases outside gene matches: 2. The CDR3 consists of 13 residues. Germline V gene lookup returns CDR1 GTSNPN and CDR2 SVGIG (reference sequence). The CDR3 loop is CAWTGQGNQPQHF. Written as DNA, the CDR3 is TGTGCCTGGACCGGACAGGGCAATCAGCCCCAGCATTTT.

The V gene is TRBV19, the J gene TRBJ2-1, with D possibly TRBD2 on 6 matching bases. The V gene's germline CDR1 is LNHDA and CDR2 SQIVND (reference sequence). The CDR3 has 15 residues. V was shortened by 7 bases and J by 2 bases, with 15 bases between the two germline ends. The CDR3 bases are TGTGCCAGTATCGACCCCGGGGGTGCCTACAATGAGCAGTTCTTC. This encodes CASIDPGGAYNEQFF.

The chain couples TRBV27 to TRBJ2-5; 9 bases fit TRBD1. CDR3 length: 14 residues. Germline CDR1 is MNHEY and CDR2 is SMNVEV (reference sequence). J was trimmed by 5 bases and V by 8 bases; bases with no gene match: 9. The CDR3 sequence is CASSGTGGSETQYF. The CDR3 nucleotides are TGTGCCAGCTCTGGCACAGGGGGCAGCGAGACCCAGTACTTC.

The chain combines TRBV7-2 with TRBJ1-1; D is unresolved. V was shortened by 4 bases and J by 4 bases, with 13 bases between the two germline ends. CDR1 is SGHTA, CDR2 FQGNSA, per germline. The CDR3 sequence is 14 residues long. The CDR3 coding sequence is TGTGCCAGCAGCTCCCCAGGTTTACGCACTGAAGCTTTCTTT. Protein product: CASSSPGLRTEAFF.